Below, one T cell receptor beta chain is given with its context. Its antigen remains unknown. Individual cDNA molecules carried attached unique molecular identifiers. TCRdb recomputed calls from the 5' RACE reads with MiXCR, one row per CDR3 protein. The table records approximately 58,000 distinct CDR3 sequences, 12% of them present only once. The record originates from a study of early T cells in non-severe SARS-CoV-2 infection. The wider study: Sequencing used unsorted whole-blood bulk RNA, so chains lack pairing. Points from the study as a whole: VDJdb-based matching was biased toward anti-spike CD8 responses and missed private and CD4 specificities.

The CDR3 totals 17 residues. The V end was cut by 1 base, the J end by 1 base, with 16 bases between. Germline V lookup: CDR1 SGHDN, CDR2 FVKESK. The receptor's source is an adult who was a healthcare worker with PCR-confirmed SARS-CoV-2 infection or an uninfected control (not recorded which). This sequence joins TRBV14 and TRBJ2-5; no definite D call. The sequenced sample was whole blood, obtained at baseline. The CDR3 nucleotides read TGTGCCAGCAGCCAAGCAAACCAAATAGCTGCCCAAGAGACCCAGTACTTC. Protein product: CASSQANQIAAQETQYF.